This TCR beta chain came from a study of shared T cell receptors in the human thymus (TCRdb year 2021). Background on the whole study: The study investigated the way shared, self-reactive T-cell receptor alpha chains are produced in the human thymus.

Library preparation was by the immunoSEQ multiplex PCR assay. TCRdb carries this immuneACCESS record with in-frame sequences only. Its versions omit some clonotypes, under half of them owing to an unresolved V gene in the studies checked, with the rest unexplained. The sample records roughly 550,000 clones, around 82% of which are singletons. The ten top clones hold more than 0.01% of the sample. CDR1 LGHNA and CDR2 YNFKEQ are derived from the germline V gene. Measured from the cysteine to the phenylalanine, the CDR3 is 17 residues long. Only CDR3 DNA remains: 51 bases, in frame from the first base. V and J lose 0 bases and 0 bases, and a span of 9 bases separates them. A word on this clone: Which antigen it targets is not known. No much larger clone is present one base from it, and per-base qualities are unavailable.

These data were also filed under a second study, of human thymus T cells. Taken from the second paper: Immunologically healthy infants undergoing open corrective cardiac surgery for congenital heart defects in Finland were used as donors. Thymus tissue was obtained as surgical resects removed during corrective cardiac surgery. Both the thymic and the peripheral blood repertoires appeared to show biased V and J gene segment usage. The related research reported highly overlapping thymic TCR repertoires among unrelated individuals. The study described the TCR alpha and beta repertoires in roughly 8 infant thymus samples and four matching peripheral blood samples. The cohort included a handful of male and two female infants, with donor ages spanning 7 to 244 days. Thymocytes were mechanically released from the tissue and were stored as pellets of roughly 9-31 million cells at -70 degrees C. A QIAsymphony instrument was used to extract genomic DNA from the frozen cell pellets. The immunoSEQ multiplex PCR assay was used to amplify the TCRB and TCRAD loci from a standardized amount of quality-controlled genomic DNA. The amplicons covered the V(D)J region and were long enough to include the CDR3 and to identify the V and J genes. Amplicon sequencing was performed on an Illumina platform through the commercial immunoSEQ service. Corrections for primer bias and sequencing errors followed previously described methods, while TCRAD and TCRB definitions were based on the IMGT database. The repertoires were analysed using immunoSEQ Analyzer 3.0 and VDJTools for basic statistics, V/J segment usage, diversity estimates, rarefaction and pairwise overlap. Chao1, ChaoE, Efron-Thisted, Shannon and inverse Simpson indices were used to estimate diversity, which was also estimated on datasets down-sampled to the smallest sample. Repertoire overlap was determined by strict matching of CDR3 nucleotide sequence, V gene and J gene, and Jaccard-based multidimensional scaling clustering was applied. Thymus samples yielded on average approximately 840,000 unique TCRB clonotypes, compared with around 79,000 from blood samples.

The sequencing sample was made of thymocytes. This TCR was sampled from a boy in the first two years of life with a congenital heart defect. Donor details come from another sample of the same person, matched by shared clones. The chain links TRBV4-2 with TRBJ1-6; the D segment could be TRBD1, given 5 matching bases. The CDR3 sequence is CASSQDSGDSYNSPLHF. The nucleotide sequence is given as TGTGCCAGCAGCCAAGATTCGGGGGACTCCTATAATTCACCCCTCCACTTT.